This T cell receptor (beta chain) stems from a study of regulatory T cells in long-lasting Graves disease (dated by TCRdb to the early 2020s). In the study overall: Persistent Graves' disease meant more than 5 years of antithyroid drug treatment with TSH receptor autoantibodies that stayed positive. Persistent Graves' disease patients were compared with newly diagnosed Graves' disease patients by peripheral blood TCR sequencing and RNA sequencing. The study took place in China and was registered as a clinical trial. TCR sequencing covered some 13 persistent and approximately 20 newly diagnosed Graves' disease patients, around 35 samples in total. In the clinical cohort, patients with persistent Graves' disease had used antithyroid drugs for an average of about 9.3 years.

There are 12 amino acids in the CDR3, from cysteine to phenylalanine inclusive. Only CDR3 DNA is held: 36 bases, read in frame from base 1. From the germline V gene, CDR1 is SNHLY and CDR2 is FYNNEI. The junction shows trimming of 11 bases on V and 5 bases on J, plus 16 bases between the germline ends. The time point label of this sample denotes: persistent/refractory GD, antithyroid drugs over 5 years with positive TRAb. RNA was extracted from PBMCs in TRIzol for both TCR sequencing and RNA sequencing. The diagnosis of Graves' disease was made according to American Thyroid Association guidelines. Patients for the study were recruited at an endocrinology department in Xi'an, China. Each patient gave 8.5 to 9.5 milliliters of peripheral blood, collected in an EDTA anticoagulant tube. Ficoll Paque Plus density gradient separation was used to isolate PBMCs, and no further T cell sorting was performed. RNA quality was checked with an Agilent 2100 Bioanalyzer and agarose gel, and concentration with a NanoDrop 2000.

The library was obtained by multiplex PCR. The sequencer listed for this sample is Illumina HiSeq 4000. iRepertoire HTBI primers and Arm-PCR amplification of CDR3 regions were used to construct TCR beta libraries. Gel purification was performed on PCR products prior to sequencing. In the original analysis: Gene usage analysis of CDR3 amino acid clonotypes used the 62 TRBV and more than 13 TRBJ segments found across samples. COPE and FqMerger were used to merge filtered high-quality paired reads into contigs. BLAST was used to align contigs to the IMGT TRBV, TRBD and TRBJ reference genes, and CDR3 was defined following IMGT. Highly expanded clones were defined as clonotypes with a frequency above 0.1%. Shannon entropy served as the measure of repertoire diversity, while the Gini coefficient captured V-J evenness. Clonotypes shared by more than one individual were considered public. TCRdb reworked the public reads: Q25 trimming with fastp, MiXCR clone assembly, productive beta chains retained. Each CDR3 protein appears once, grouped with its most common genes and DNA. For this entry, the V and J calls and clone size follow TCRdb and not the study's own pipeline. The sample records over 450,000 distinct CDR3 sequences, around a fifth of which are singletons. The ten largest clonotypes hold approximately 6.4% of the sample.

Broad study findings and their caveats: Persistent Graves' disease patients showed lower TCR Shannon entropy and fewer highly expanded clones than newly diagnosed patients, suggesting clonal expansion. Peripheral blood alone was examined, since thyroid tissue, which constituted the primary lesion, could not be accessed. Only the TCR beta chain was sequenced and analyzed. As a limitation, the authors acknowledged that the small sample size may reduce accuracy. TRBV28, TRBJ1-2 and TRBJ2-5 were preferentially used in persistent disease, while TRBV20-1 and TRBJ2-1 were favored in newly diagnosed disease. More public clonotypes were shared among persistent patients (roughly 3,000) than among newly diagnosed patients (roughly 1,000).

This clonotype was observed at least ten times. This clone's antigen is unknown. Base qualities are not recorded, but no much larger clone differs from it by a single base. This specimen was peripheral blood mononuclear cells (PBMCs), taken when the disease was refractory, from a patient treated with antithyroid drugs. This TCR was recovered from a female donor with Graves disease. Recombination linked TRBV2 to TRBJ2-7; matching of 7 bases hints at TRBD1 as the D gene. For the CDR3, the sequence is CAGGVRGDEQYF. At the DNA level, the sequence is TGTGCCGGAGGGGTCAGGGGGGACGAGCAGTACTTC.